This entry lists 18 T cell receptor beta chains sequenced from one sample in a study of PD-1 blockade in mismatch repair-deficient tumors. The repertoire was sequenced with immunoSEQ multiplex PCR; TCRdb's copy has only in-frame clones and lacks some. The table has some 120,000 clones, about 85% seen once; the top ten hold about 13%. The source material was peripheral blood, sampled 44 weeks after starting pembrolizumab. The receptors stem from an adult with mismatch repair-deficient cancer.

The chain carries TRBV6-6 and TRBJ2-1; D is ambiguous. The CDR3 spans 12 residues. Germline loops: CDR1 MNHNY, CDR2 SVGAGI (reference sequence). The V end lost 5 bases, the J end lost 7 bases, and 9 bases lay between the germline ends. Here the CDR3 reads CASSIYGNEQFF. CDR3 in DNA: TGTGCCAGCAGTATTTACGGGAATGAGCAGTTCTTC.

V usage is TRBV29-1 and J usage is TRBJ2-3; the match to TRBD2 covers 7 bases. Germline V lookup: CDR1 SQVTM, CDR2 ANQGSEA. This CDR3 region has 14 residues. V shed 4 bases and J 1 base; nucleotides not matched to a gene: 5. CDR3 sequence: CSVARGSGTDTQYF. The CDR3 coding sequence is TGCAGCGTTGCCCGCGGGAGCGGCACAGATACGCAGTATTTT.

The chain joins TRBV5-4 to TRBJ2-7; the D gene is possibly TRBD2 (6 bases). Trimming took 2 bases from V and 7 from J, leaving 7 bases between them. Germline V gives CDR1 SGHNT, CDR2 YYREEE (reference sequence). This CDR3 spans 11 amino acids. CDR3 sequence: CASSFGREQYF. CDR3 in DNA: TGTGCCAGCAGCTTTGGGAGGGAGCAGTACTTC.

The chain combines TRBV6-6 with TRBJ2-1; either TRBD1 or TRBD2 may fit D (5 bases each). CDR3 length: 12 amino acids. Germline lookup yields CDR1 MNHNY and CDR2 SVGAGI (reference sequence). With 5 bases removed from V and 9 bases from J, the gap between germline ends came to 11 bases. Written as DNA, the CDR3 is TGTGCCAGCAGTGGGGCCGCGGGTGAGCAGTTCTTC. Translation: CASSGAAGEQFF.

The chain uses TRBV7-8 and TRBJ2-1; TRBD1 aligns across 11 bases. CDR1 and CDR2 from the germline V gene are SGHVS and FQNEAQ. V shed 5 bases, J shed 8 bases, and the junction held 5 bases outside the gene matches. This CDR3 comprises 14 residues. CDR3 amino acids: CASSPRTGGDEQFF. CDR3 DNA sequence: TGTGCCAGCAGCCCCCGGACAGGGGGCGATGAGCAGTTCTTC.

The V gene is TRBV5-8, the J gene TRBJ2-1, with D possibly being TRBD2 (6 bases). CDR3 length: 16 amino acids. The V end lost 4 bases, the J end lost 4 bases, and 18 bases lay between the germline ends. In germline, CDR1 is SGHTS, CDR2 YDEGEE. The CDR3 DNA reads TGTGCCAGCAGCGGAGGGTCGGGAGTAACATACAATGAGCAGTTCTTC. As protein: CASSGGSGVTYNEQFF.

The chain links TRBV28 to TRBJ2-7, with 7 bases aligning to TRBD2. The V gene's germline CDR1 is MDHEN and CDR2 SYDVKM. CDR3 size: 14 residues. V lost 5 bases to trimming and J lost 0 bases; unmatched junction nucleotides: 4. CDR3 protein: CASSPGGYSYEQYF. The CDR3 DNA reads TGTGCCAGCAGTCCGGGAGGCTACTCCTACGAGCAGTACTTC.

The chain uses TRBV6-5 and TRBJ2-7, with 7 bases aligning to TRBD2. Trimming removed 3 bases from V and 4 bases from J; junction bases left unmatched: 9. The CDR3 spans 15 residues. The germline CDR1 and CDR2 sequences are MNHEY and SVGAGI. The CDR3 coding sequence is TGTGCCAGCAGTTATGTAGGCGGGAGAGCGTACGAGCAGTACTTC. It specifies CASSYVGGRAYEQYF.

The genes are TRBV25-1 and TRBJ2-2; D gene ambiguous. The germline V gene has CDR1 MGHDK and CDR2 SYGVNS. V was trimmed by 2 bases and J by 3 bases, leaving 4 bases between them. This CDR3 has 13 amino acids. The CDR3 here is CASSEGDTGELFF. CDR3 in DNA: TGTGCCAGCAGTGAAGGGGACACCGGGGAGCTGTTTTTT.

This CDR3 is CASSPSFDRGRSYEQYF. The CDR3 DNA is TGTGCCAGCTCACCTTCCTTTGACAGGGGGCGATCCTACGAGCAGTACTTC. V is TRBV18 and J is TRBJ2-7; 10 positions match TRBD1. CDR1 and CDR2 (germline): KGHSH, LQKENI. V lost 3 bases and J lost 1; bases outside the gene matches: 9. The CDR3 is 17 amino acids.

The CDR3 DNA sequence: TGTGCCAGCAGCGTAGAATCTTTGGGGACAGACTACAATGAGCAGTTCTTC. This gives the protein CASSVESLGTDYNEQFF. V and J are TRBV9 and TRBJ2-1; 7 positions match TRBD1. CDR1 is SGDLS and CDR2 is YYNGEE in the germline V gene. The length of the CDR3 is 17 residues. V dropped 0 bases and J dropped 3; count of bases not matched to a gene: 9.

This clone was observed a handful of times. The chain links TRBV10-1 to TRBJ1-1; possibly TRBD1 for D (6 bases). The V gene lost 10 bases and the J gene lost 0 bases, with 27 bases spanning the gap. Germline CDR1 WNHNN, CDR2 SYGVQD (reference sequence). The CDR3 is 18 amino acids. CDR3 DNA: TGCGCCACCACACAACAGGGACTCCAGACAGAGATGAACACTGAAGCTTTCTTT. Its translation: CATTQQGLQTEMNTEAFF.

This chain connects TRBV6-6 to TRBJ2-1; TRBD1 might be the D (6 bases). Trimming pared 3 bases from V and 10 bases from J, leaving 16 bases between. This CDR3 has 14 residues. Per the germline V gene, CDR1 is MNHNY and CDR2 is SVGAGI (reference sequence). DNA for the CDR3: TGTGCCAGCAGTTATACCTGGACTGGACAGGAGCAGTTCTTC. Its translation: CASSYTWTGQEQFF.

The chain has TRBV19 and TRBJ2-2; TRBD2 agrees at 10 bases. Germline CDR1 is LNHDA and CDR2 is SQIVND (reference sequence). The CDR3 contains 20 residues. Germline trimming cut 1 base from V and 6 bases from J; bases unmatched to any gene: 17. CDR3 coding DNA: TGTGCCAGTAGTATAGCCGGAGGGCTAGCGGGAGAGTGGGGCGCCGGGGAGCTGTTTTTT. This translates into CASSIAGGLAGEWGAGELFF.

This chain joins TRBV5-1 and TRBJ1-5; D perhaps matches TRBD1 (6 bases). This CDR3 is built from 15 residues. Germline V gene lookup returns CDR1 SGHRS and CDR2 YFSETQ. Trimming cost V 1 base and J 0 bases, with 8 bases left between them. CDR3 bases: TGCGCCAGCAGCTTGACAGGGAATAGCAATCAGCCCCAGCATTTT. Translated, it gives CASSLTGNSNQPQHF.

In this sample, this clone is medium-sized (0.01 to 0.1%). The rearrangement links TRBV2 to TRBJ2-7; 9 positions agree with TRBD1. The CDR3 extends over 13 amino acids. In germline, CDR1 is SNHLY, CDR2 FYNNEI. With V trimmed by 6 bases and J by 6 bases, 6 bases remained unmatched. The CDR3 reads CASRGQGGGEQYF. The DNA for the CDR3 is TGTGCCAGCAGGGGACAGGGTGGTGGCGAGCAGTACTTC.

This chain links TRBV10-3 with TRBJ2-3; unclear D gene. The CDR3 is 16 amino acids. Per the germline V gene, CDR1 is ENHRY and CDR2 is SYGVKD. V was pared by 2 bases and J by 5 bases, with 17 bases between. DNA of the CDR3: TGTGCCATCAGTGAGGTGAATAGTTGGCTCGAAGATACGCAGTATTTT. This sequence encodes CAISEVNSWLEDTQYF.

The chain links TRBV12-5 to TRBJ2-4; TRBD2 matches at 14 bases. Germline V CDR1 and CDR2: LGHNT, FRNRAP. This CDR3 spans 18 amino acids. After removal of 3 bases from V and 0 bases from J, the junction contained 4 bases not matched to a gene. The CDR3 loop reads CASGLGTSGSLAKNIQYF. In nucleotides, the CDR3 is TGTGCTAGTGGTTTAGGGACTAGCGGGAGCCTAGCCAAAAACATTCAGTACTTC.